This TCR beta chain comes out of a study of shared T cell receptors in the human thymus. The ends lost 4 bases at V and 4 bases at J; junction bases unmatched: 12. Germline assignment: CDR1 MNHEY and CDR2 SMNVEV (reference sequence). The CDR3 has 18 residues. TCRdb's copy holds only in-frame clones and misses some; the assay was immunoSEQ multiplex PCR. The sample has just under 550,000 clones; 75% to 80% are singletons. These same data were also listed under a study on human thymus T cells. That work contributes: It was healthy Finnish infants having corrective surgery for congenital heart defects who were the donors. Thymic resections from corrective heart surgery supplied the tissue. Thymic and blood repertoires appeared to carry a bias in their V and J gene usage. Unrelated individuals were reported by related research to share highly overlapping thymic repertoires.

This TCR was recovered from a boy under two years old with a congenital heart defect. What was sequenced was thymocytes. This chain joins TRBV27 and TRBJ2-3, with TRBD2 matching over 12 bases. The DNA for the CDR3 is TGTGCCAGCAGTTCACCCGTCCGACTAGCGGGAGCGGCAGATACGCAGTATTTT. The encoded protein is CASSSPVRLAGAADTQYF.